This T cell receptor beta chain was found in a study of yellow fever vaccine responses in identical twins. Overall study results and limits: After vaccination, twins' T cell response reportedly seemed partly convergent, partly personalized.

Each CDR3 protein gets one entry after TCRdb re-called the RT-PCR reads with MiXCR. The sample includes about 2,800 distinct CDR3 sequences, just under 90% seen only once; the top ten take over 1.5%. The sample holds a few counts of this clonotype. What it recognizes is unknown. Germline V lookup: CDR1 MDHEN, CDR2 SYDVKM. V dropped 3 bases and J dropped 0; count of bases not matched to a gene: 5. This CDR3 is 15 amino acids long. The sequencing used T cells from blood (PBMCs), unsorted or a sorted subset (not recorded which), collected before or after yellow fever vaccination (not recorded which). This chain connects TRBV28 to TRBJ2-7, with 7 bases identical to TRBD1. This receptor was taken from a female donor who received the yellow fever vaccine. CDR3 DNA sequence: TGTGCCAGCAGTTTTCGACAGGGCGCCTCCTACGAGCAGTACTTC. Residues: CASSFRQGASYEQYF.